This TCR beta chain emerged from a study of OX40 agonist ivuxolimab in advanced cancers. At the level of the study: Three individuals attained partial responses, comprising one hepatocellular carcinoma case and two cutaneous melanoma cases.

Regarding the study as a whole: CD8+ T cells showed, on average, more clonal expansion than CD4+ cells.

In regard to this clone: Its target is not known.

CDR3 length equals 15 residues. Germline CDR1 is MNHEY and CDR2 is SMNVEV (reference sequence). V dropped 5 bases and J dropped 1; count of bases not matched to a gene: 5. Libraries were prepared by immunoSEQ multiplex PCR; TCRdb keeps only in-frame clonotypes and omits some of them. The table includes more than 25,000 clones, roughly 80% detected once. Sample: CD4+ or CD8+ T cells sorted from blood, taken in a trial of the OX40 agonist ivuxolimab. The sequence derives from an adult with an advanced solid tumor such as melanoma, head and neck, liver or kidney cancer. This rearrangement joins TRBV27 to TRBJ2-7, with TRBD1 matching 10 bases. The CDR3 sequence: CASSPTGGLSYEQYF. In DNA, the CDR3 is TGTGCCAGCAGTCCGACAGGGGGCCTATCCTACGAGCAGTACTTC.